The 12 T cell receptor beta chains listed next were all sequenced from one sample in a study of T cell clonality in common variable immunodeficiency. Findings and caveats of the study: Common variable immunodeficiency TCR beta sequences reportedly had fewer deletions and N-nucleotide insertions.

Their antigens remain unidentified. Using immunoSEQ multiplex PCR, the repertoire was profiled, and TCRdb retains in-frame clones only, with some absent. There are about 35,000 clones in the sample, none observed a single time. Sequenced sample: peripheral blood mononuclear cells. These receptors were taken from a human donor with common variable immunodeficiency.

In the case of this clone: Since a much larger clone is just one base distant, this may be a read error. The read halts 3 residues ahead of the CDR3 end, with the missing end drawn from the germline J gene. Other DNA sequences in the sample encode the same CDR3. The chain recombines TRBV6-2 or TRBV6-3 with TRBJ1-4, with 8 positions matching TRBD1. The CDR3 contains 15 residues. From germline, CDR1 is MNHEY and CDR2 SVGEGT. The sequenced CDR3 bases are TGTGCCAGCAGCTACTCGACAGGGGTCGATGAAAAA. Amino acids: CASSYSTGVDEK. The whole CDR3 region reads CASSYSTGVDEKLFF.

A remark on this clone: The read stops 3 residues short of the end of the CDR3; the missing end is completed from the germline J gene. The J gene is TRBJ2-1, the V gene TRBV19, with D possibly being TRBD1 (6 bases). The germline V and J ends were trimmed by 5 bases and 8 bases, with 13 bases remaining between them. The germline gives CDR1 LNHDA, CDR2 SQIVND (reference sequence). The CDR3 sequence is 13 residues long. The CDR3 loop is CASSPHRADEQFF. The DNA read from the CDR3 is TGTGCCAGTAGTCCCCACAGGGCCGATGAG.

About this clone itself: The sequence runs out 3 residues before the end of the CDR3; the remainder is reconstructed from the germline J gene. The gene calls are TRBV7-2 and TRBJ1-2, with TRBD1 matching over 8 bases. CDR3 size: 16 residues. With V trimmed by 0 bases and J by 4 bases, 7 bases remained unmatched. The germline V gene has CDR1 SGHTA and CDR2 FQGNSA. CDR3 DNA, as far as it was read: TGTGCCAGCAGCTTAGCACCGACAGGGGAATTCTATGGC. This encodes CASSLAPTGEFYG. The CDR3 in its entirety is CASSLAPTGEFYGYTF.

This clone has just a few counts. The read ends 3 residues early relative to the CDR3; the germline J gene fills the gap. The genes are TRBV19 and TRBJ1-5; perhaps TRBD1 as D (6 bases). This CDR3 has 19 residues. Germline assignment: CDR1 LNHDA and CDR2 SQIVND (reference sequence). V lost 6 bases to trimming and J lost 3 bases, with 27 bases between them. The covered CDR3 bases are TGTGCCAGTAGCATCTTGGTCTGGCAGGGGAAAGGCAACAATCAGCCC. This sequence encodes CASSILVWQGKGNNQP. The CDR3 as a whole reads CASSILVWQGKGNNQPQHF.

In its sample, this clone was seen many times. CDR3 DNA (partial): TGCAGCGTTGAAGAGGAGCGGGTTTCCTACAATGAG. Amino acid sequence: CSVEEERVSYNE. From start to end, the CDR3 is CSVEEERVSYNEQFF. The rearrangement links TRBV29-1 to TRBJ2-1, with D perhaps matching TRBD2 (6 bases). The read ends 3 residues early relative to the CDR3; the germline J gene fills the gap. Trimming stripped 0 bases from V and 1 base from J, with 10 bases between. The CDR3 is 15 amino acids. Per the germline V gene, CDR1 is SQVTM and CDR2 is ANQGSEA.

This clone was seen ten or more times. The sequenced fragment ends 3 residues before the CDR3 boundary, so the rest is inferred from the germline J gene. The chain is built from TRBV20-1 and TRBJ2-3; tentative D call: TRBD2 (6 bases). Germline CDR1 reads DFQATT; CDR2 reads SNEGSKA (reference sequence). With 1 base removed from V and 6 bases from J, the gap between germline ends came to 17 bases. The CDR3 covers 15 residues. CDR3 DNA (partial): TGCAGTGCTAGAGCCGGCCCTTCAAGCGGGGATACG. It translates to CSARAGPSSGDT. The full CDR3 reads CSARAGPSSGDTQYF.

In regard to this clone: The read terminates 3 residues ahead of where the CDR3 ends, so the germline J gene completes it. The V and J genes are TRBV30 and TRBJ1-1; 7 bases match TRBD1. This CDR3 contains 11 residues. Germline loops: CDR1 GTSNPN, CDR2 SVGIG (reference sequence). Trimming cost V 2 bases and J 7 bases; bases outside gene matches: 1. The CDR3 sequence: CAWSQGVEAFF. CDR3 DNA, as far as it was read: TGTGCCTGGAGTCAGGGGGTTGAA.

At least ten counts were recorded for this clone. From the germline J gene comes the end of the CDR3, since the read stops 3 residues before it. This chain joins TRBV18 and TRBJ2-3, with 7 bases identical to TRBD1. Germline V gene lookup returns CDR1 KGHSH and CDR2 LQKENI. The CDR3 extends over 14 amino acids. The J segment lost 2 bases and the V segment lost 3 bases, leaving 2 bases of the junction unmatched. The sequenced part of the CDR3 DNA is TGTGCCAGCTCACCGGGGACAGTCACAGATACG. Translation gives CASSPGTVTDT. The whole CDR3 is CASSPGTVTDTQYF. Full variable domain (rest looked up from reference TRBV18 and TRBJ2-3): NAGVMQNPRHLVRRRGQEARLRCSPMKGHSHVYWYRQLPEEGLKFMVYLQKENIIDESGMPKERFSAEFPKEGPSILRIQQVVRGDSAAYFCASSPGTVTDTQYFGPGTRLTVL.

As concerns this clone: From the germline J gene comes the end of the CDR3, since the read stops 3 residues before it. The rearrangement links TRBV30 to TRBJ1-6; D is perhaps TRBD1 (5 bases). The CDR3 sequence is 13 residues long. Germline V lookup: CDR1 GTSNPN, CDR2 SVGIG (reference sequence). The V end was cut by 3 bases, the J end by 10 bases, with 13 bases between. The covered CDR3 bases are TGTGCCTGGAGGGAGGGTAGGGGCTCACCC. Translating gives CAWREGRGSP. The CDR3 as a whole reads CAWREGRGSPLHF.

This clone was counted many times. The CDR3 is cut off 3 residues early in the read; its end comes from the germline J gene. The genes are TRBV5-1 and TRBJ2-1; D ambiguous. Germline assignment: CDR1 SGHRS and CDR2 YFSETQ. Trimming took off 1 base at V and 5 bases at J, with 4 bases between the two ends. The CDR3 length is 12 residues. CDR3 DNA, as far as it was read: TGCGCCAGCAGCTTGTCTGACAATGAG. It translates to CASSLSDNE. The complete CDR3 reads CASSLSDNEQFF.

The sample holds a few counts of this clone. The sequence runs out 3 residues before the end of the CDR3; the remainder is reconstructed from the germline J gene. This rearrangement joins TRBV7-9 to TRBJ1-1; a possible D gene is TRBD1 (5 bases). The CDR3 totals 15 residues. V was trimmed by 5 bases and J by 3 bases, leaving 16 bases between them. Germline loops: CDR1 SEHNR, CDR2 FQNEAQ (reference sequence). The CDR3 sequence: CASSPTRVRDTEAFF. Incomplete CDR3 DNA: TGTGCCAGCAGCCCGACCAGGGTCAGGGACACTGAA.

At least ten counts were recorded for this clone. The CDR3 is cut off 3 residues early in the read; its end comes from the germline J gene. The chain carries TRBV5-1 and TRBJ2-1; D gene ambiguous. In germline, CDR1 is SGHRS, CDR2 YFSETQ. The CDR3 runs to 14 residues. Trimming cost V 0 bases and J 5 bases, with 9 bases left between them. CDR3 in amino acids: CASSLASIDNEQFF. The sequenced CDR3 bases are TGCGCCAGCAGCTTGGCAAGCATCGACAATGAG.